This paragraph covers one TCR beta chain sequence. This sample is part of a study of OX40 agonist ivuxolimab in advanced cancers. Whole-study context: Head and neck, renal cell, melanoma or hepatocellular carcinoma were the cancers that dose-escalation patients had. Antecedent anti-PD-1, anti-PD-L1 or anti-CTLA-4 therapy was permissible, with under 50% having received some.

This CDR3 has 14 amino acids. CDR1 is SGHTA, CDR2 FQGNSA, per germline. The ends were cut back, 3 bases at V and 4 bases at J, with 12 bases in the middle. The table came from immunoSEQ multiplex PCR; TCRdb's copy has only in-frame clones and leaves some out. This table has 70,000 to 90,000 clones, 81% appearing once. The clonotype was recovered from an adult with an advanced solid tumor such as melanoma, head and neck, liver or kidney cancer. The V and J genes are TRBV7-2 and TRBJ1-2, with a weak D call TRBD1 (6 bases). Here the sequenced sample was CD4+ or CD8+ T cells sorted from blood, taken in a trial of the OX40 agonist ivuxolimab. CDR3 sequence reads: CASSLGPGAYGYTF. As DNA, the CDR3 is TGTGCCAGCAGCTTGGGCCCAGGGGCCTATGGCTACACCTTC.